This TCR beta chain was found in a study of cytomegalovirus exposure and HLA in healthy donors. Study findings and constraints: Near-uniform donor sequencing depth was presumed by presence/absence analyses. A few CMV-associated chains proved CMV antigen-specific in vitro. When analyzed later, a missense DCLRE1C variant was found to be linked to TCR beta V- and J-gene trimming.

Worth noting for this clone: Its target is unknown.

Germline CDR1 is SEHNR and CDR2 is FQNEAQ (reference sequence). V dropped 2 bases and J dropped 5 bases, with 12 bases sitting between them. The CDR3 is 14 residues long. Vbeta (60) and Jbeta (13) primers were used in the PCR. The method was immunoSEQ multiplex PCR; TCRdb's version includes in-frame clones alone and lacks a portion of them. Here the sample spans about 97,000 clones, roughly 85% being singletons. This rearrangement joins TRBV7-9 to TRBJ2-5; the D gene is possibly TRBD1 (5 bases). This receptor was identified in a middle-aged man in good health and CMV-seronegative. Sequenced input: PBMCs. DNA of the CDR3: TGTGCCAGCAGCTTATCCCAGGGTTTGGAGACCCAGTACTTC. Protein product: CASSLSQGLETQYF.